The 30 T cell receptor beta chains reported below all come from one sample, sequenced in a study of CD8+ T cells in alopecia areata. Sequencing templates came from extracted RNA that was reverse transcribed into cDNA. Generated by immunoSEQ multiplex PCR, the TCRdb table keeps only in-frame clones and is missing some. The sample lists some 240,000 clones, 57% seen once, with more than 0.4% in the top ten. The sample consisted of CD4+ T cells sorted from blood, taken at week 0. These receptors were collected from a human donor with alopecia areata.

This clone has a single count. This chain uses TRBV4-1 with TRBJ1-1; TRBD1 might be the D (6 bases). This CDR3 is 13 amino acids long. CDR1 is MGHRA and CDR2 is YSYEKL in the germline V gene. The V and J ends lost 4 bases and 5 bases respectively, with 11 bases between them. The chain's CDR3 is CASSRGQRTEAFF. CDR3 DNA sequence: TGCGCCAGCAGCCGAGGACAGAGAACTGAAGCTTTCTTT.

Note on this clone: A read error may be the cause here, since a much bigger clone is one base away. Other DNA sequences in this sample translate to the same CDR3. The gene calls are TRBV5-6 and TRBJ2-3; the D is unclear. Germline V gene sequence: CDR1 SGHDT, CDR2 YYEEEE. V was clipped by 2 bases and J by 4 bases, with 2 bases between them. The CDR3 runs 11 residues. The CDR3 protein is CASSLSDTQYF. For the CDR3, the DNA is TGTGCCAGCAGCTTATCAGATACGCAGTATTTT.

The table lists this clone with a few counts. V and J are TRBV19 and TRBJ2-1; D not resolved. The V gene's germline CDR1 is LNHDA and CDR2 SQIVND (reference sequence). V was trimmed by 4 bases and J by 2 bases, leaving 9 bases between them. The CDR3 covers 14 residues. As DNA, the CDR3 is TGTGCCAGTAGTACACGGGCACCCTACAATGAGCAGTTCTTC. It yields the protein CASSTRAPYNEQFF.

This sequence joins TRBV2 and TRBJ1-1, with D uncertain. Germline CDR1 SNHLY, CDR2 FYNNEI. The CDR3 length is 11 residues. Trimming took off 10 bases at V and 0 bases at J, with 6 bases between the two ends. DNA of the CDR3: TGTGCCACCTATATGAACACTGAAGCTTTCTTT. The encoded protein is CATYMNTEAFF.

The chain combines TRBV5-1 with TRBJ2-7; 11 nucleotides align to TRBD2. The V and J ends lost 4 bases and 3 bases, in that order; junction bases with no gene match: 6. The CDR3 loop spans 15 amino acids. Germline V gives CDR1 SGHRS, CDR2 YFSETQ. This CDR3 is CASSLLTSGSYEQYF. DNA of the CDR3: TGCGCCAGCAGCCTCCTAACTAGCGGGAGCTACGAGCAGTACTTC. Combining the CDR3 with reference TRBV5-1 and TRBJ2-7 gives the whole variable domain KAGVTQTPRYLIKTRGQQVTLSCSPISGHRSVSWYQQTPGQGLQFLFEYFSETQRNKGNFPGRFSGRQFSNSRSEMNVSTLELGDSALYLCASSLLTSGSYEQYFGPGTRLTVT.

The V and J genes are TRBV4-2 and TRBJ2-4; D might be TRBD2 (5 bases). From germline, CDR1 is LGHNA and CDR2 YNFKEQ. Trimming stripped 0 bases from V and 0 bases from J, with 9 bases between. The CDR3 runs 16 residues. DNA for the CDR3: TGTGCCAGCAGCCAAGATATGGCGGGAGCCAAAAACATTCAGTACTTC. It is translated as CASSQDMAGAKNIQYF.

This chain connects TRBV15 to TRBJ2-3; 9 positions agree with TRBD1. The CDR3 length is 16 residues. The germline V gene encodes CDR1 LNHNV and CDR2 YYDKDF (reference sequence). The V gene end was trimmed by 2 bases and the J gene end by 6 bases; junction bases not matched to a gene: 9. The CDR3 loop reads CATSRPGQGVWDTQYF. Here the CDR3 DNA reads TGTGCCACCAGCAGACCGGGACAGGGAGTATGGGATACGCAGTATTTT. Complete variable domain (other parts from reference TRBV15 and TRBJ2-3): DAMVIQNPRYQVTQFGKPVTLSCSQTLNHNVMYWYQQKSSQAPKLLFHYYDKDFNNEADTPDNFQSRRPNTSFCFLDIRSPGLGDTAMYLCATSRPGQGVWDTQYFGPGTRLTVL.

The chain carries TRBV29-1 and TRBJ2-3; 13 bases align to TRBD2. The CDR3 consists of 13 residues. The V and J ends lost 7 bases and 6 bases, in that order; junction bases with no gene match: 4. Germline V gene data show CDR1 as SQVTM and CDR2 as ANQGSEA. CDR3 region: CSGTSGSPDTQYF. Here the CDR3 DNA reads TGCAGCGGGACTAGCGGGAGCCCCGATACGCAGTATTTT.

This clone was found a few times. Other DNA sequences in this sample translate to the same CDR3. The rearrangement links TRBV20-1 to TRBJ1-1; 7 nucleotides align to TRBD1. Germline V gene lookup returns CDR1 DFQATT and CDR2 SNEGSKA (reference sequence). This CDR3 is built from 11 residues. V shed 6 bases, J shed 8 bases, and the junction held 6 bases outside the gene matches. The CDR3 reads CSASRDREAFF. CDR3 bases: TGCAGTGCGTCCCGGGACAGAGAAGCTTTCTTT.

This clone has just a few counts. J is TRBJ2-7 and V is TRBV21-1; TRBD2 reflects the table's D call only, with no check against the DNA. TRBV21-1 is recorded as a pseudogene. This CDR3 comprises 14 residues. The CDR3 sequence is CASSAAGGVDEQYF. CDR3 in DNA: TGTGCCAGCAGTGCGGCGGGAGGGGTTGACGAGCAGTACTTC.

The genes are TRBV7-9 and TRBJ1-2, with 9 bases that match TRBD1. Germline values: CDR1 SEHNR, CDR2 FQNEAQ (reference sequence). V was clipped by 5 bases and J by 8 bases; unmatched bases: 9. CDR3 size: 14 residues. CDR3: CASSQGTGSDGYTF. CDR3 nucleotides: TGTGCCAGCAGCCAAGGGACAGGGTCCGACGGCTACACCTTC.

The chain employs TRBV7-6 and TRBJ2-7; no clear D gene. Deletions cut 0 bases from V and 2 bases from J, with 11 bases between. Germline V gene data show CDR1 as SGHVS and CDR2 as FNYEAQ. The CDR3 runs 15 residues. The CDR3 sequence: CASSLAVGQTYEQYF. As DNA, the CDR3 is TGTGCCAGCAGCTTAGCGGTCGGGCAGACCTACGAGCAGTACTTC.

In nucleotides, the CDR3 is TGTGCCACCCACGCCGGGACTAGCGGATACAATGAGCAGTTCTTC. It yields the protein CATHAGTSGYNEQFF. The rearrangement links TRBV19 to TRBJ2-1, with 11 bases identical to TRBD2. Per the germline V gene, CDR1 is LNHDA and CDR2 is SQIVND (reference sequence). The CDR3 extends over 15 amino acids. V trimming: 10 bases; J trimming: 4 bases; junction bases outside the gene matches: 9.

Only one count was recorded for this clone. V usage is TRBV29-1 and J usage is TRBJ2-6; D gene unclear. This CDR3 is built from 16 residues. The germline V gene has CDR1 SQVTM and CDR2 ANQGSEA. The V end lost 1 base, the J end lost 0 bases, and 10 bases lay between the germline ends. The CDR3, as DNA: TGCAGCGTTGAAGGCGCTCCCCCCTCTGGGGCCAACGTCCTGACTTTC. It codes for CSVEGAPPSGANVLTF.

The chain uses TRBV30 and TRBJ1-2, with 8 positions matching TRBD1. V trimming: 1 base; J trimming: 2 bases; junction bases outside the gene matches: 0. CDR1 is GTSNPN, CDR2 SVGIG, per germline (reference sequence). This CDR3 has 13 residues. The CDR3 coding sequence is TGTGCCTGGAGTGGACAGGGGAACTATGGCTACACCTTC. It encodes CAWSGQGNYGYTF. The full variable domain, with the rest looked up from reference TRBV30 and TRBJ1-2, is SQTIHQWPATLVQPVGSPLSLECTVEGTSNPNLYWYRQAAGRGLQLLFYSVGIGQISSEVPQNLSASRPQDRQFILSSKKLLLSDSGFYLCAWSGQGNYGYTFGSGTRLTVV.

A few counts support this clone. V gene TRBV23-1 combines with J gene TRBJ2-7, with 8 bases matching TRBD1. TRBV23-1 counts as an open reading frame of uncertain function. The J segment lost 4 bases and the V segment lost 4 bases, leaving 3 bases of the junction unmatched. The CDR3 runs 13 residues. CDR3 residues: CASSPDRVYEQYF. Written as DNA, the CDR3 is TGCGCCAGCAGTCCGGACAGGGTGTACGAGCAGTACTTC.

V and J are TRBV10-3 and TRBJ1-1; D is unclear. Between the trimmed V and J ends, which lost 5 bases and 5 bases, there was a span of 9 bases. CDR3 length: 12 residues. Per the germline V gene, CDR1 is ENHRY and CDR2 is SYGVKD. CDR3 nucleotides: TGTGCCATCAGTATAGAGGGTACTGAAGCTTTCTTT. Translated: CAISIEGTEAFF.

V gene TRBV7-7 combines with J gene TRBJ2-5; TRBD1 aligns across 9 bases. The CDR3 loop spans 13 amino acids. Germline-derived CDR1 and CDR2 are SSHAT and FNYEAQ (reference sequence). Here the CDR3 DNA reads TGTGCTAGCGGGCCCGGGACAGGGGAGACCCAGTACTTC. Translating gives CASGPGTGETQYF.

The chain couples TRBV5-1 to TRBJ2-5; no firm D call. Germline V CDR1 and CDR2: SGHRS, YFSETQ. V was trimmed by 1 base and J by 2 bases, leaving 9 bases between them. The CDR3 sequence is 14 residues long. The CDR3 DNA reads TGCGCCAGCAGCTTGTCTGAAACACAAGAGACCCAGTACTTC. This encodes CASSLSETQETQYF.

The rearrangement joins TRBV2 to TRBJ2-6, with TRBD1 matching over 12 bases. The V and J ends lost 6 bases and 4 bases, in that order; junction bases with no gene match: 10. Germline assignment: CDR1 SNHLY and CDR2 FYNNEI. The CDR3 totals 18 residues. DNA for the CDR3: TGTGCCAGCAGGCTCCGGGACAGGGGGCGGTTGGGGGCCAACGTCCTGACTTTC. It encodes CASRLRDRGRLGANVLTF.

The CDR3: CASSHDPLLAGRPGNEQFF. CDR3 bases: TGCGCCAGCAGCCATGATCCACTACTAGCGGGGCGACCAGGCAATGAGCAGTTCTTC. This rearrangement joins TRBV23-1 to TRBJ2-1; 10 bases match TRBD2. TRBV23-1 counts as an open reading frame of uncertain function. V trimming: 6 bases; J trimming: 6 bases; junction bases outside the gene matches: 20. This CDR3 spans 19 amino acids.

There are a few counts of this clone. The chain employs TRBV29-1 and TRBJ2-2; D is perhaps TRBD1 (5 bases). CDR1 is SQVTM and CDR2 is ANQGSEA in the germline V gene. The CDR3 is 13 residues long. V gave up 4 bases and J gave up 4 bases, with 10 bases separating them. This CDR3 is CSVAVGATGELFF. The CDR3 DNA is TGCAGCGTTGCGGTTGGGGCCACCGGGGAGCTGTTTTTT.

The chain recombines TRBV5-1 with TRBJ1-2; D not certain. From germline, CDR1 is SGHRS and CDR2 YFSETQ. The CDR3 covers 11 residues. Deletions cut 4 bases from V and 8 bases from J, with 9 bases between. The CDR3 bases are TGCGCCAGCAGCGAGGGTATGGGCTACACCTTC. Translated, it gives CASSEGMGYTF. Supplemented by reference TRBV5-1 and TRBJ1-2, the full variable domain reads KAGVTQTPRYLIKTRGQQVTLSCSPISGHRSVSWYQQTPGQGLQFLFEYFSETQRNKGNFPGRFSGRQFSNSRSEMNVSTLELGDSALYLCASSEGMGYTFGSGTRLTVV.

This clone came up many times. The gene calls are TRBV5-1 and TRBJ1-6, with D tentatively TRBD1 (5 bases). Trimming removed 3 bases from V and 8 bases from J, with 15 bases in between. The germline V gene encodes CDR1 SGHRS and CDR2 YFSETQ. This CDR3 region has 15 residues. The CDR3 here is CASSSKGGADSPLHF. CDR3 DNA: TGCGCCAGCAGCTCCAAGGGCGGGGCCGATTCACCCCTCCACTTT.

This clone was counted at least ten times. This sequence joins TRBV9 and TRBJ1-4; a weak D match, TRBD1 (6 bases). The CDR3 loop spans 13 amino acids. The germline CDR1 and CDR2 sequences are SGDLS and YYNGEE. The V gene lost 4 bases and the J gene lost 10 bases, with 14 bases spanning the gap. The CDR3, as DNA: TGTGCCAGCAGCCGGGACAATAAGAGAAAACTGTTTTTT. Protein sequence: CASSRDNKRKLFF.

The chain has TRBV29-1 and TRBJ2-7; weak D call: TRBD2 (6 bases). From germline, CDR1 is SQVTM and CDR2 ANQGSEA. This CDR3 has 11 residues. Trimming shortened V by 6 bases and J by 5 bases, and 11 bases separated the two germline ends. The chain's CDR3 is CSVSRGNEQYF. CDR3 bases: TGCAGCGTCTCACGGGGGAACGAGCAGTACTTC.

The chain employs TRBV4-1 and TRBJ2-1; 7 nucleotides align to TRBD2. The CDR3 totals 18 residues. J was trimmed by 2 bases and V by 0 bases; bases with no gene match: 10. Germline CDR1 and CDR2: MGHRA and YSYEKL. The CDR3 region has the DNA TGCGCCAGCAGCCAAGAGGGTAGGCGGGAGAAGCCCTACAATGAGCAGTTCTTC. Amino acid sequence: CASSQEGRREKPYNEQFF.

CDR3 sequence reads: CASSVGGSGSSYEQYF. CDR3 bases: TGTGCCAGCAGCGTAGGAGGTAGCGGGAGCTCCTACGAGCAGTACTTC. The chain carries TRBV9 and TRBJ2-7, with 9 bases identical to TRBD2. V was clipped by 0 bases and J by 0 bases; unmatched bases: 4. CDR3 length: 16 amino acids. Germline CDR1 SGDLS, CDR2 YYNGEE.

This chain uses TRBV9 with TRBJ1-2; 7 bases map to TRBD1. Looked up from germline, CDR1 is SGDLS and CDR2 is YYNGEE. J lost 8 bases, V lost 0 bases, and 7 bases had no gene match. The CDR3 extends over 14 amino acids. The CDR3 here is CASSVGGGFYGYTF. CDR3 bases: TGTGCCAGCAGCGTAGGAGGGGGCTTCTACGGCTACACCTTC.

J is TRBJ1-5 and V is TRBV4-2; D is ambiguous. V dropped 0 bases and J dropped 7 bases, with 7 bases sitting between them. The CDR3 consists of 13 residues. CDR1 is LGHNA, CDR2 YNFKEQ, per germline. The CDR3 spells CASSQEEGQPQHF. The CDR3 DNA is TGTGCCAGCAGCCAAGAAGAGGGACAGCCCCAGCATTTT.